Listed here are 9 T cell receptor beta chains from one sample, sequenced in a study of T cell repertoires in cytomegalovirus infection. TCRdb reanalysed the reads using MiXCR and keeps one entry per CDR3 protein. The sample has some 800,000 distinct CDR3 sequences, under 35% seen once. For these TCRs, the target antigens are not known. Sequenced here: cultured CD8+ T cells from PBMCs, sampled from culture after CMV antigen stimulation. The receptor source for this set is a human donor in good health (CMV status not recorded). Some clones in this sample may be carry-over from other donors' samples.

This clonotype was seen just once. This chain links TRBV11-2 with TRBJ1-1; TRBD1 matches 7 bases. The CDR3 has 13 residues. Germline lookup yields CDR1 SGHAT and CDR2 FQNNGV. Germline trimming cut 8 bases from V and 4 bases from J; bases unmatched to any gene: 7. Here the CDR3 reads CASHPGGSTEAFF. In nucleotides, the CDR3 is TGTGCCAGCCACCCAGGGGGGTCCACTGAAGCTTTCTTT.

This clonotype appeared a few times. A much larger clone differs by one base, so this may be a read error. The V and J genes are TRBV5-4 and TRBJ1-1; D gene unclear. V lost 6 bases to trimming and J lost 1 base, with 7 bases between them. Germline V gene lookup returns CDR1 SGHNT and CDR2 YYREEE (reference sequence). This CDR3 is built from 12 residues. CDR3 bases: TGTGCCAGCAACCGACAGAACACTGAAGCTTTCTTT. Translating it yields CASNRQNTEAFF. Drawing the rest from reference TRBV5-4 and TRBJ1-1, the complete variable domain is ETGVTQSPTHLIKTRGQQVTLRCSSQSGHNTVSWYQQALGQGPQFIFQYYREEENGRGNFPPRFSGLQFPNYSSELNVNALELDDSALYLCASNRQNTEAFFGQGTRLTVV.

This clonotype was detected ten times or more. The V and J genes are TRBV6-1 and TRBJ2-7; D ambiguous. V was cut by 4 bases and J by 7 bases, with 8 bases left in between. Germline V gene lookup returns CDR1 MNHNS and CDR2 SASEGT. The CDR3 consists of 11 residues. As DNA, the CDR3 is TGTGCCAGCAGTGGCGAGGAGGAGCAGTACTTC. This gives the protein CASSGEEEQYF.

The chain recombines TRBV7-2 with TRBJ2-5, with a tentative D call TRBD2 (6 bases). V lost 2 bases and J lost 5, with 18 bases in between. The CDR3 consists of 16 residues. Looked up from germline, CDR1 is SGHTA and CDR2 is FQGNSA. The CDR3 region has the DNA TGTGCCAGCAGCTTAAGTGGTTGGGCAGGGAGGGAGACCCAGTACTTC. Encoded protein: CASSLSGWAGRETQYF. Together with reference TRBV7-2 and TRBJ2-5, the CDR3 gives the full variable domain: GAGVSQSPSNKVTEKGKDVELRCDPISGHTALYWYRQSLGQGLEFLIYFQGNSAPDKSGLPSDRFSAERTGGSVSTLTIQRTQQEDSAVYLCASSLSGWAGRETQYFGPGTRLLVL.

This clonotype was counted a few times. CDR3 DNA sequence: TGTGCCAGCACCCCGACAGGGTTTTACAATGAGCAGTTCTTC. Translation gives CASTPTGFYNEQFF. The chain combines TRBV6-1 with TRBJ2-1; the match to TRBD1 covers 7 bases. Germline V CDR1 and CDR2: MNHNS, SASEGT. V gave up 7 bases and J gave up 4 bases; unmatched junction bases: 7. The CDR3 length is 14 residues.

This clonotype was observed a few times. The chain has TRBV11-2 and TRBJ1-1; D perhaps matches TRBD1 (5 bases). Germline V gene data show CDR1 as SGHAT and CDR2 as FQNNGV. This CDR3 has 14 residues. Trimming took off 1 base at V and 5 bases at J, with 11 bases between the two ends. CDR3 DNA sequence: TGTGCCAGCAGCTTAGGGGGGGAGTTTACTGAAGCTTTCTTT. It is translated as CASSLGGEFTEAFF.

The rearrangement links TRBV25-1 to TRBJ1-1; perhaps TRBD1 as D (5 bases). The V gene's germline CDR1 is MGHDK and CDR2 SYGVNS. The CDR3 is 14 residues long. Trimming stripped 1 base from V and 7 bases from J, with 13 bases between. The CDR3 DNA reads TGTGCCAGCAGTGAATGGGAGGGGCCCCATGAAGCTTTCTTT. Encoded protein: CASSEWEGPHEAFF.

This clonotype was detected only a few times. The chain combines TRBV10-2 with TRBJ2-5; no clear D gene. The CDR3 covers 13 residues. Trimming stripped 2 bases from V and 1 base from J, with 5 bases between. In germline, CDR1 is WSHSY, CDR2 SAAADI. CDR3 sequence reads: CASSETVQETQYF. The CDR3 nucleotides are TGCGCCAGCAGTGAGACAGTCCAAGAGACCCAGTACTTC.

On this clonotype itself: This may be a read error, as it is one base from a much larger clone. The rearrangement links TRBV7-8 to TRBJ1-4; 7 bases match TRBD1. Germline loops: CDR1 SGHVS, CDR2 FQNEAQ. This CDR3 spans 14 amino acids. Trimming at V came to 4 bases and at J to 7 bases, leaving 6 bases not matched to a gene. The CDR3 region is CASSSRRGREKLFF. The DNA of the CDR3 is TGTGCCAGCAGCTCCAGGAGGGGGCGTGAAAAACTGTTTTTT.